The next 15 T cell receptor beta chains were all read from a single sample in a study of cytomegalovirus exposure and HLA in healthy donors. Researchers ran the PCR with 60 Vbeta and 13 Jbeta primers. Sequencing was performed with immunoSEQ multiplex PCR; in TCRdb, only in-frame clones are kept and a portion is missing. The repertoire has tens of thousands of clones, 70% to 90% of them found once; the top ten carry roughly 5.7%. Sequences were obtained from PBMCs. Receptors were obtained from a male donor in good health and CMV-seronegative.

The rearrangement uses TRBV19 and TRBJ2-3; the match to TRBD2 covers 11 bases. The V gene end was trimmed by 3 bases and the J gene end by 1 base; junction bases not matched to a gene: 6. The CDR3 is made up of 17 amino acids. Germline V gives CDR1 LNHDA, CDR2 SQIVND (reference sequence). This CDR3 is CASSMDSGGAGTDTQYF. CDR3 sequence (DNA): TGTGCCAGTAGTATGGATAGCGGGGGGGCCGGCACAGATACGCAGTATTTT.

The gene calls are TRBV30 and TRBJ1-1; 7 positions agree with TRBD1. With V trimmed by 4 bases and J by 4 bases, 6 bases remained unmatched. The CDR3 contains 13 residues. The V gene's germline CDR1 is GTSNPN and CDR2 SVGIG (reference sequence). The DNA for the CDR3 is TGTGCCTGGACCAGACAGGGCGTCACTGAAGCTTTCTTT. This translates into CAWTRQGVTEAFF. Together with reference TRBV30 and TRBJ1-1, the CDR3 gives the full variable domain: SQTIHQWPATLVQPVGSPLSLECTVEGTSNPNLYWYRQAAGRGLQLLFYSVGIGQISSEVPQNLSASRPQDRQFILSSKKLLLSDSGFYLCAWTRQGVTEAFFGQGTRLTVV.

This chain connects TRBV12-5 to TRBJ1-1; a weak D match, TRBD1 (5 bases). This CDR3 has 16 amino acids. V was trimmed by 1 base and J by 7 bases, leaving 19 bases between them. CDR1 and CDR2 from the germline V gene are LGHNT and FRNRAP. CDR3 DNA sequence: TGTGCTAGTGGTTTGGGATATCAGGCCAGGGCGATTGAAGCTTTCTTT. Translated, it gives CASGLGYQARAIEAFF.

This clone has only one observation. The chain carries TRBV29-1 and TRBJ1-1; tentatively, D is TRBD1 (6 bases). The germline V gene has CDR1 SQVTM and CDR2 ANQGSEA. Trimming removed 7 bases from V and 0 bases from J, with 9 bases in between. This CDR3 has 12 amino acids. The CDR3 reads CSARTVNTEAFF. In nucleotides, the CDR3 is TGCAGCGCCAGGACAGTGAACACTGAAGCTTTCTTT.

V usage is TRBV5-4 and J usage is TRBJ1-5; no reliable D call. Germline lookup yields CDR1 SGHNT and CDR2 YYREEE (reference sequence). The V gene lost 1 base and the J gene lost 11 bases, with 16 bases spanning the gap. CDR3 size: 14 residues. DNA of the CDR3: TGTGCCAGCAGCTTGAGTCCGCAGGCTGATTCCCAGCATTTT. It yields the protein CASSLSPQADSQHF.

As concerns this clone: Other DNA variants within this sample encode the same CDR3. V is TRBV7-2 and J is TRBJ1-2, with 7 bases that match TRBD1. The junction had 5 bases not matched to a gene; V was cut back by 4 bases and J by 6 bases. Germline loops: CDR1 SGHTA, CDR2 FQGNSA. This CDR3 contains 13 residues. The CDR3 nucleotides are TGTGCCAGCAGCTCGCGAGACAGGGATGGCTACACCTTC. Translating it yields CASSSRDRDGYTF. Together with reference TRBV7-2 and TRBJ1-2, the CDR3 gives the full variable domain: GAGVSQSPSNKVTEKGKDVELRCDPISGHTALYWYRQSLGQGLEFLIYFQGNSAPDKSGLPSDRFSAERTGGSVSTLTIQRTQQEDSAVYLCASSSRDRDGYTFGSGTRLTVV.

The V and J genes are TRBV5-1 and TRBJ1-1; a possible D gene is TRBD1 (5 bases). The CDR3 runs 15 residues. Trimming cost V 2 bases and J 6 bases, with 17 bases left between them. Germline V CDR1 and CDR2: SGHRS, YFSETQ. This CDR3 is CASSFEGREKAEAFF. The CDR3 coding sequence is TGCGCCAGCAGCTTTGAGGGACGGGAGAAAGCTGAAGCTTTCTTT.

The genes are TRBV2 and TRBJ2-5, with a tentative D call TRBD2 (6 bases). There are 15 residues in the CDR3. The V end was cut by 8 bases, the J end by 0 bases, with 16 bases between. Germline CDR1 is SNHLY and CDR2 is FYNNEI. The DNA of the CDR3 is TGTGCCAGCCGCCCCGTGGCGGGGTACCAAGAGACCCAGTACTTC. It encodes CASRPVAGYQETQYF.

The CDR3 nucleotides read TGTGCCAGCAGTGAAAGCGGGGGGGCAGATACGCAGTATTTT. Translated: CASSESGGADTQYF. The chain couples TRBV6-1 to TRBJ2-3, with 10 bases identical to TRBD2. The CDR3 length is 14 residues. Germline CDR1 and CDR2: MNHNS and SASEGT. V gave up 2 bases and J gave up 4 bases; unmatched junction bases: 0.

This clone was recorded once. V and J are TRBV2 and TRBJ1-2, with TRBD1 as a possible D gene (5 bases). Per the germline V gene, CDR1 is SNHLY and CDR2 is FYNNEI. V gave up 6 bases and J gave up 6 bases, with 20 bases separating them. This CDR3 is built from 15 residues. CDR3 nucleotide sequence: TGTGCCAGCAGCGGGACTACTACAAGTATCCATGGCTACACCTTC. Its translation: CASSGTTTSIHGYTF.

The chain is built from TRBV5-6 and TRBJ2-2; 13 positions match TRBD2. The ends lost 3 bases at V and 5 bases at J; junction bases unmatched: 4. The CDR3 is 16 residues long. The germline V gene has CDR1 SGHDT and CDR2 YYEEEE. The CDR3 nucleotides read TGTGCCAGCAGCTGGGGGACTAGCGGGGTTACCGGGGAGCTGTTTTTT. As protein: CASSWGTSGVTGELFF.

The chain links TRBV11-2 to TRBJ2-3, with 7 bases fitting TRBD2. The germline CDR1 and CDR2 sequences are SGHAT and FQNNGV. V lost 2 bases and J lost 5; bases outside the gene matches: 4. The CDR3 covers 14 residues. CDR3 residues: CASSLSPSGDTQYF. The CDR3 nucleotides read TGTGCCAGCAGCTTAAGTCCTAGCGGAGATACGCAGTATTTT.

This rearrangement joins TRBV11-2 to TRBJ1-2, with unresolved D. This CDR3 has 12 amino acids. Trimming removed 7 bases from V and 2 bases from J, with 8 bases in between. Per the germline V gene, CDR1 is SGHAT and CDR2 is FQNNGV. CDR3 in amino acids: CASTGGNYGYTF. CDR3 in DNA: TGTGCCAGCACCGGAGGAAACTATGGCTACACCTTC.

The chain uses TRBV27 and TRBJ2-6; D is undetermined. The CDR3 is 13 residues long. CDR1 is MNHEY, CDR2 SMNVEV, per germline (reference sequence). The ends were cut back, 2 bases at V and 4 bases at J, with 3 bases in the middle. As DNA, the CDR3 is TGTGCCAGCAGTTTACGGGGGGCCAACGTCCTGACTTTC. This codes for CASSLRGANVLTF. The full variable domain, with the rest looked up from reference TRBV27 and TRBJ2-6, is EAQVTQNPRYLITVTGKKLTVTCSQNMNHEYMSWYRQDPGLGLRQIYYSMNVEVTDKGDVPEGYKVSRKEKRNFPLILESPSPNQTSLYFCASSLRGANVLTFGAGSRLTVL.

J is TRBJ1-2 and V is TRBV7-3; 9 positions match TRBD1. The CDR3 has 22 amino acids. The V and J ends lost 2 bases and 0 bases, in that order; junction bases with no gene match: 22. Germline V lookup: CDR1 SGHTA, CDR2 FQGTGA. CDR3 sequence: CASSLPHKGGQGYQLANYGYTF. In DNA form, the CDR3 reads TGTGCCAGCAGCTTACCCCACAAGGGGGGACAGGGATACCAGTTAGCTAACTATGGCTACACCTTC.